One and the same sample provided the 20 T cell receptor beta chains below, sequenced in a study of Ad26.COV2.S vaccination and SARS-CoV-2 variants. Repertoires were generated with immunoSEQ multiplex PCR, while TCRdb's copy carries only in-frame clones and drops some. The data hold some 450,000 clones, with roughly 91% observed a single time. Treatment specified: roughly 20 received Ad26.COV2.S at low or high dose, single or two shots; about five received placebo; per-sample allocation not given. The samples date from day 63 after the first vaccine or placebo injection. The specimen was peripheral blood, collected in a trial of Ad26.COV2.S vaccine versus placebo. These receptors all stem from a person aged 18-65 years who received the Ad26.COV2.S COVID-19 vaccine or a placebo.

This chain links TRBV27 with TRBJ2-7; a weak D match, TRBD2 (5 bases). This CDR3 spans 13 amino acids. V dropped 8 bases and J dropped 5 bases, with 16 bases sitting between them. CDR1 MNHEY and CDR2 SMNVEV come from the germline V gene (reference sequence). The CDR3 region has the DNA TGTGCCAGCGGGCCCGGTCTAGCCAACGAGCAGTACTTC. Translation: CASGPGLANEQYF.

The J gene is TRBJ2-2, the V gene TRBV5-5, with 9 bases that match TRBD1. The junction had 8 bases not matched to a gene; V was cut back by 0 bases and J by 5 bases. The CDR3 totals 17 residues. Germline V lookup: CDR1 SGHKS, CDR2 YYEKEE (reference sequence). CDR3 DNA sequence: TGTGCCAGCAGCTTGGGCGACAGGGGGTTTGGAACCGGGGAGCTGTTTTTT. This sequence encodes CASSLGDRGFGTGELFF. The complete variable domain, with remaining parts taken from reference TRBV5-5 and TRBJ2-2, reads DAGVTQSPTHLIKTRGQQVTLRCSPISGHKSVSWYQQVLGQGPQFIFQYYEKEERGRGNFPDRFSARQFPNYSSELNVNALLLGDSALYLCASSLGDRGFGTGELFFGEGSRLTVL.

This sequence joins TRBV7-2 and TRBJ2-7; D call uncertain. The V and J ends lost 5 bases and 4 bases respectively, with 21 bases between them. CDR3 length: 16 amino acids. Germline V gives CDR1 SGHTA, CDR2 FQGNSA. The CDR3 here is CASSPFTADVPYEQYF. The CDR3 DNA reads as TGTGCCAGCAGCCCATTTACGGCAGACGTCCCTTACGAGCAGTACTTC.

CDR3 bases: TGTGCCAGCAGCTTGCTGGCTAGCGGGAGCAATCAGACCCAGTACTTC. It specifies CASSLLASGSNQTQYF. The rearrangement joins TRBV5-6 to TRBJ2-5; 10 nucleotides align to TRBD2. The germline CDR1 and CDR2 sequences are SGHDT and YYEEEE. The ends lost 1 base at V and 6 bases at J; junction bases unmatched: 9. The CDR3 consists of 16 residues.

This chain uses TRBV7-9 with TRBJ2-1; D is uncertain. Between the trimmed V and J ends, which lost 1 base and 7 bases, there was a span of 11 bases. The CDR3 contains 14 residues. Looked up from germline, CDR1 is SEHNR and CDR2 is FQNEAQ (reference sequence). CDR3 nucleotide sequence: TGTGCCAGCAGCTTAGAGGTAGCTCGGAATGAGCAGTTCTTC. This sequence encodes CASSLEVARNEQFF.

Remarks on this clone: Other DNA sequences of this sample code for an identical CDR3. This sequence joins TRBV5-4 and TRBJ2-7; D might be TRBD2 (6 bases). Trimming took 0 bases from V and 2 from J, leaving 6 bases between them. Germline V lookup: CDR1 SGHNT, CDR2 YYREEE (reference sequence). The CDR3 has 13 amino acids. In nucleotides, the CDR3 is TGTGCCAGCAGCTTGGGGACTACCTACGAGCAGTACTTC. It translates to CASSLGTTYEQYF.

The chain joins TRBV27 to TRBJ1-5, with TRBD1 matching 10 bases. The CDR3 runs to 16 residues. Per the germline V gene, CDR1 is MNHEY and CDR2 is SMNVEV (reference sequence). Germline trimming cut 5 bases from V and 4 bases from J; bases unmatched to any gene: 8. CDR3 bases: TGTGCCAGCAGTCCAGGGACAGGGGTAAGGAATCAGCCCCAGCATTTT. Amino acid sequence: CASSPGTGVRNQPQHF.

This chain joins TRBV25-1 and TRBJ2-4, with 7 positions matching TRBD1. In germline, CDR1 is MGHDK, CDR2 SYGVNS. With 3 bases clipped from V and 8 bases from J, the junction kept 7 bases outside the gene matches. There are 14 residues in the CDR3. Here the CDR3 reads CASSDPGTVDIQYF. For the CDR3, the DNA is TGTGCCAGCAGTGACCCCGGGACAGTGGACATTCAGTACTTC.

The chain joins TRBV6-5 to TRBJ2-2, with TRBD2 matching 8 bases. V shed 6 bases, J shed 0 bases, and the junction held 3 bases outside the gene matches. The CDR3 is made up of 15 amino acids. CDR1 and CDR2 from the germline V gene are MNHEY and SVGAGI. The CDR3 nucleotides read TGTGCCAGCAGCAGGGGACTAGCGAACACCGGGGAGCTGTTTTTT. The encoded protein is CASSRGLANTGELFF.

This rearrangement joins TRBV4-1 to TRBJ2-7; D uncertain. V was clipped by 0 bases and J by 2 bases, with 8 bases between them. The CDR3 is made up of 14 amino acids. Looked up from germline, CDR1 is MGHRA and CDR2 is YSYEKL. CDR3 sequence (DNA): TGCGCCAGCAGCCAAGAGGCCTTCCCCTACGAGCAGTACTTC. This sequence encodes CASSQEAFPYEQYF.

The rearrangement links TRBV19 to TRBJ1-3, with D unclear. The V gene lost 3 bases and the J gene lost 1 base, with 7 bases spanning the gap. The germline gives CDR1 LNHDA, CDR2 SQIVND (reference sequence). There are 14 residues in the CDR3. The CDR3 here is CASSIWESGNTIYF. The CDR3 region has the DNA TGTGCCAGTAGTATCTGGGAATCTGGAAACACCATATATTTT. Based on the CDR3 plus reference TRBV19 and TRBJ1-3, the full variable domain is DGGITQSPKYLFRKEGQNVTLSCEQNLNHDAMYWYRQDPGQGLRLIYYSQIVNDFQKGDIAEGYSVSREKKESFPLTVTSAQKNPTAFYLCASSIWESGNTIYFGEGSWLTVV.

The rearrangement joins TRBV3-1 (or the pseudogene TRBV3-2) to TRBJ2-5; no firm D call. The V and J ends lost 0 bases and 5 bases respectively, with 16 bases between them. This CDR3 has 16 amino acids. Germline assignment: CDR1 LGHDT and CDR2 YNNKEL (reference sequence). The CDR3 is CASSQEISRLGETQYF. In DNA form, the CDR3 reads TGTGCCAGCAGCCAAGAAATATCCAGACTTGGGGAGACCCAGTACTTC.

The chain links TRBV29-1 to TRBJ2-3, with D uncertain. V was shortened by 8 bases and J by 0 bases, with 12 bases between the two germline ends. The CDR3 length is 13 residues. CDR1 is SQVTM and CDR2 is ANQGSEA in the germline V gene. This chain's CDR3 is CSSLYGSTDTQYF. CDR3 nucleotide sequence: TGCAGCTCCCTTTACGGAAGCACAGATACGCAGTATTTT.

V usage is TRBV12-3 or TRBV12-4 and J usage is TRBJ2-3; D is ambiguous. V shed 3 bases and J shed 10 bases, with 8 bases lying between them. The CDR3 spans 11 residues. CDR3 sequence: CASSFAEAQYF. DNA for the CDR3: TGTGCCAGCAGTTTCGCTGAGGCGCAGTATTTT.

This chain uses TRBV28 with TRBJ2-7; maybe TRBD2 (6 bases). V lost 6 bases and J lost 1, with 16 bases in between. Germline CDR1 reads MDHEN; CDR2 reads SYDVKM. The CDR3 loop spans 15 amino acids. CDR3: CASSLRMAGSYEQYF. The CDR3 bases are TGTGCCAGCAGCTTAAGGATGGCGGGATCCTACGAGCAGTACTTC.

The genes are TRBV10-3 and TRBJ2-7; the D is unclear. V lost 3 bases and J 0 bases, leaving 9 bases between the germline ends. The CDR3 sequence is 14 residues long. CDR1 ENHRY and CDR2 SYGVKD come from the germline V gene. CDR3 residues: CAISEKGSSYEQYF. Here the CDR3 DNA reads TGTGCCATCAGTGAAAAGGGAAGCTCCTACGAGCAGTACTTC.

This chain uses TRBV2 with TRBJ1-4; D may be TRBD1 (5 bases). Looked up from germline, CDR1 is SNHLY and CDR2 is FYNNEI. Trimming left V 2 bases short and J 3 bases short, with 10 bases between. The CDR3 consists of 15 residues. CDR3 loop: CASSETAGSNEKLFF. In DNA form, the CDR3 reads TGTGCCAGCAGTGAAACGGCAGGGTCTAATGAAAAACTGTTTTTT.

V and J are TRBV28 and TRBJ2-7, with D hard to call. Germline-derived CDR1 and CDR2 are MDHEN and SYDVKM. CDR3 size: 12 residues. Deletions cut 4 bases from V and 2 bases from J, with 6 bases between. CDR3 nucleotides: TGTGCCAGCAGTTCTCCACCCTACGAGCAGTACTTC. Protein: CASSSPPYEQYF.

J is TRBJ2-7 and V is TRBV5-6, with 7 positions matching TRBD2. This CDR3 contains 17 residues. V was pared by 2 bases and J by 4 bases, with 15 bases of the junction left unmatched. CDR1 is SGHDT, CDR2 YYEEEE, per germline. The CDR3, as DNA: TGTGCCAGCAGCTTCTTTGATTGGGGGAGGGCGAGGTACGAGCAGTACTTC. It encodes CASSFFDWGRARYEQYF. Combining the CDR3 with reference TRBV5-6 and TRBJ2-7 gives the whole variable domain DAGVTQSPTHLIKTRGQQVTLRCSPKSGHDTVSWYQQALGQGPQFIFQYYEEEERQRGNFPDRFSGHQFPNYSSELNVNALLLGDSALYLCASSFFDWGRARYEQYFGPGTRLTVT.

The J gene is TRBJ2-5, the V gene TRBV18; TRBD2 matches 11 bases. The CDR3 runs 16 residues. Germline values: CDR1 KGHSH, CDR2 LQKENI. The junction had 9 bases not matched to a gene; V was cut back by 5 bases and J by 4 bases. The chain's CDR3 is CASSATGLAGRETQYF. The CDR3 DNA reads TGTGCCAGCTCAGCAACAGGACTAGCGGGCCGAGAGACCCAGTACTTC.